Following are 21 T cell receptor beta chains from one sample sequenced in a study of cytomegalovirus exposure and HLA in healthy donors. The PCR made use of 60 Vbeta and 13 Jbeta primers. Profiling relied on immunoSEQ multiplex PCR, and the TCRdb table lists in-frame clones only, not all of them. Of 110,000 to 150,000 clones listed, roughly 77% are singletons. Sequencing was carried out using PBMCs. These receptor sequences come from a woman in her twenties or thirties in good health and CMV-seronegative.

The count of this clone is one. The V and J genes are TRBV6-1 and TRBJ2-1, with TRBD1 identical over 9 bases. Germline CDR1 reads MNHNS; CDR2 reads SASEGT. With V trimmed by 9 bases and J by 8 bases, 11 bases remained unmatched. This CDR3 is built from 14 residues. The DNA for the CDR3 is TGTGCCAGTGAACAGGGGGCGCTGAGGGATGAGCAGTTCTTC. Translation: CASEQGALRDEQFF.

This clone occurred a few times. The chain combines TRBV21-1 with TRBJ1-1. TRBV21-1 is termed a pseudogene. The CDR3 runs to 16 residues. In nucleotides, the CDR3 is TGTGCCAGCAGCAAAGGGGGCGGGGGGGGAAAAACTGAAGCTTTCTTT. Protein product: CASSKGGGGGKTEAFF.

The chain joins TRBV12-5 to TRBJ2-3; 11 nucleotides match TRBD2. The junction had 3 bases not matched to a gene; V was cut back by 6 bases and J by 4 bases. Germline CDR1 is LGHNT and CDR2 is FRNRAP. The CDR3 contains 14 residues. CDR3 DNA sequence: TGTGCTAGTGGCCTTAGCGGGAGGGCAGATACGCAGTATTTT. Amino acid sequence: CASGLSGRADTQYF.

This rearrangement joins TRBV28 to TRBJ1-2, with 8 nucleotides matching TRBD1. The V and J ends lost 2 bases and 7 bases, in that order; junction bases with no gene match: 6. Germline V gene data show CDR1 as MDHEN and CDR2 as SYDVKM. The CDR3 contains 14 residues. The CDR3 sequence: CASSLVQGASGYTF. CDR3 sequence (DNA): TGTGCCAGCAGTTTAGTCCAGGGGGCGTCTGGCTACACCTTC.

As concerns this clone: Other nucleotide sequences from this sample produce the same CDR3. J is TRBJ2-2 and V is TRBV6-1, with D perhaps TRBD1 (5 bases). Trimming removed 1 base from V and 1 base from J, with 10 bases in between. CDR3 length equals 16 residues. Germline V gene data show CDR1 as MNHNS and CDR2 as SASEGT. The CDR3 is CASSEGPGQNTGELFF. DNA of the CDR3: TGTGCCAGCAGTGAAGGTCCCGGACAGAACACCGGGGAGCTGTTTTTT.

Worth noting for this clone: One end of the junction fails to match germline, which may point to a read error. CDR3 residues: CASSVGKGTSEKLFF. The CDR3 coding sequence is TGTGCCAGCAGCGTAGGAAAAGGGACTAGTGAAAAACTGTTTTTT. The chain links TRBV9 to TRBJ1-4; possible D gene TRBD1, 5 bases. Germline lookup yields CDR1 SGDLS and CDR2 YYNGEE. The length of the CDR3 is 15 residues.

This clone was seen a few times. The rearrangement joins TRBV28 to TRBJ1-2; 9 bases align to TRBD1. The CDR3 is 16 amino acids. Germline CDR1 reads MDHEN; CDR2 reads SYDVKM. The junction had 8 bases not matched to a gene; V was cut back by 6 bases and J by 0 bases. CDR3 sequence: CASSGRDRETNYGYTF. The CDR3, as DNA: TGTGCCAGCAGCGGCCGGGACAGGGAGACTAACTATGGCTACACCTTC.

This clone was picked up one time. V is TRBV28 and J is TRBJ2-4, with 8 bases lining up with TRBD1. There are 15 residues in the CDR3. The germline CDR1 and CDR2 sequences are MDHEN and SYDVKM. With V trimmed by 6 bases and J by 3 bases, 7 bases remained unmatched. This CDR3 is CASSGTGAVKNIQYF. The DNA of the CDR3 is TGTGCCAGCAGCGGGACAGGTGCGGTCAAAAACATTCAGTACTTC.

The V call is TRBV9, the J call TRBJ2-5; 12 nucleotides match TRBD1. V was clipped by 3 bases and J by 5 bases; unmatched bases: 11. CDR1 is SGDLS and CDR2 is YYNGEE in the germline V gene. This CDR3 is built from 17 residues. CDR3 protein: CASSAIPGTGGSETQYF. DNA for the CDR3: TGTGCCAGCAGCGCCATTCCGGGGACAGGGGGCAGCGAGACCCAGTACTTC.

The CDR3 nucleotides read TGTGCCAGCAGCCGTTACAGGGGGCGGACCGGGGAGCTGTTTTTT. Translating it yields CASSRYRGRTGELFF. The chain combines TRBV5-6 with TRBJ2-2; 9 nucleotides line up with TRBD1. Per the germline V gene, CDR1 is SGHDT and CDR2 is YYEEEE. With 4 bases clipped from V and 5 bases from J, the junction kept 6 bases outside the gene matches. The CDR3 runs to 15 residues.

The chain employs TRBV5-5 and TRBJ2-7; TRBD2 might be the D (6 bases). Trimming took 0 bases from V and 4 from J, leaving 14 bases between them. The CDR3 length is 15 residues. CDR1 is SGHKS and CDR2 is YYEKEE in the germline V gene (reference sequence). This CDR3 reads CASSLGPAAGYEQYV. The CDR3 DNA is TGTGCCAGCAGCTTGGGCCCGGCCGCGGGGTACGAGCAGTACGTC.

The J gene is TRBJ2-2, the V gene TRBV9; no definite D call. Looked up from germline, CDR1 is SGDLS and CDR2 is YYNGEE. CDR3 length equals 16 residues. The V gene lost 0 bases and the J gene lost 4 bases, with 13 bases spanning the gap. CDR3 sequence reads: CASSVDSGAPTGELFF. The CDR3 nucleotides read TGTGCCAGCAGCGTAGACAGTGGCGCGCCCACCGGGGAGCTGTTTTTT.

This clone has only a few counts. The chain joins TRBV6-6 to TRBJ1-3; D gene uncertain. Trimming shortened V by 10 bases and J by 0 bases, and 16 bases separated the two germline ends. CDR1 and CDR2 from the germline V gene are MNHNY and SVGAGI (reference sequence). This CDR3 is built from 15 residues. The CDR3, as DNA: TGTGCCACCCGGCCCAGGCCGAGCTCTGGAAACACCATATATTTT. Amino acid sequence: CATRPRPSSGNTIYF.

The CDR3 loop is CASSSKDRNTEAFF. The CDR3 DNA follows: TGTGCCAGCAGCTCGAAAGACAGGAACACTGAAGCTTTCTTT. The rearrangement joins TRBV7-9 to TRBJ1-1; maybe TRBD1 (5 bases). The CDR3 runs 14 residues. CDR1 and CDR2 from the germline V gene are SEHNR and FQNEAQ (reference sequence). The V gene lost 4 bases and the J gene lost 1 base, with 10 bases spanning the gap. Looking up the rest from reference TRBV7-9 and TRBJ1-1 gives the full variable domain: DTGVSQNPRHKITKRGQNVTFRCDPISEHNRLYWYRQTLGQGPEFLTYFQNEAQLEKSRLLSDRFSAERPKGSFSTLEIQRTEQGDSAMYLCASSSKDRNTEAFFGQGTRLTVV.

V usage is TRBV28 and J usage is TRBJ2-3; 9 nucleotides align to TRBD1. The germline V gene has CDR1 MDHEN and CDR2 SYDVKM. The junction had 10 bases not matched to a gene; V was cut back by 10 bases and J by 5 bases. This CDR3 is 14 amino acids long. In nucleotides, the CDR3 is TGTGCCACCGTTACGGACAGGGGTAGAGATACGCAGTATTTT. Residues: CATVTDRGRDTQYF.

This clone was counted a few times. This chain connects TRBV30 to TRBJ1-5; D may be TRBD1 (5 bases). Germline values: CDR1 GTSNPN, CDR2 SVGIG (reference sequence). This CDR3 has 13 amino acids. Trimming removed 0 bases at V and 5 bases at J, with 8 bases between. Written as DNA, the CDR3 is TGTGCCTGGAGTGTACGGGGGGATCAGCCCCAGCATTTT. It yields the protein CAWSVRGDQPQHF.

The chain joins TRBV7-2 to TRBJ2-2; the D is unclear. V was cut by 7 bases and J by 4 bases, with 13 bases left in between. Germline lookup yields CDR1 SGHTA and CDR2 FQGNSA. The CDR3 spans 14 residues. The CDR3 spells CASKNAQLTGELFF. The CDR3, as DNA: TGTGCCAGCAAGAACGCCCAACTCACCGGGGAGCTGTTTTTT. The full variable domain, rest sourced from reference TRBV7-2 and TRBJ2-2, is GAGVSQSPSNKVTEKGKDVELRCDPISGHTALYWYRQSLGQGLEFLIYFQGNSAPDKSGLPSDRFSAERTGGSVSTLTIQRTQQEDSAVYLCASKNAQLTGELFFGEGSRLTVL.

The rearrangement joins TRBV21-1 to TRBJ2-1; the D segment call TRBD1 is taken from the table without a DNA check. TRBV21-1 is classified as a pseudogene. The CDR3 loop spans 15 amino acids. The chain's CDR3 is CASSKGDNLGNEQFF. The CDR3 region has the DNA TGTGCCAGCAGCAAGGGGGACAACCTGGGAAATGAGCAGTTCTTC.

In DNA, the CDR3 is TGTGCCAGCAGTCCCTACGATCCGGGACAGGGGTTATCCAATCAGCCCCAGCATTTT. Its translation: CASSPYDPGQGLSNQPQHF. V is TRBV2 and J is TRBJ1-5, with 10 bases lining up with TRBD1. The trim removed 5 bases at V and 3 bases at J, leaving 16 bases unmatched. The CDR3 consists of 19 residues. Germline V gene sequence: CDR1 SNHLY, CDR2 FYNNEI.

V usage is TRBV11-1 and J usage is TRBJ2-4, with D maybe TRBD1 (5 bases). The germline V gene has CDR1 SGHAT and CDR2 FQDESV (reference sequence). The CDR3 loop spans 14 amino acids. Trimming left V 3 bases short and J 6 bases short, with 12 bases between. CDR3: CASSLGLQGNIQYF. CDR3 coding DNA: TGTGCCAGCAGCTTGGGGCTTCAGGGAAACATTCAGTACTTC.

The gene calls are TRBV5-1 and TRBJ2-1, with 7 bases that match TRBD2. The CDR3 consists of 15 residues. The germline V gene has CDR1 SGHRS and CDR2 YFSETQ. With 0 bases clipped from V and 5 bases from J, the junction kept 5 bases outside the gene matches. The CDR3 nucleotides read TGCGCCAGCAGCTTGGTGTCGGGAGGAGACAATGAGCAGTTCTTC. Its translation is CASSLVSGGDNEQFF.